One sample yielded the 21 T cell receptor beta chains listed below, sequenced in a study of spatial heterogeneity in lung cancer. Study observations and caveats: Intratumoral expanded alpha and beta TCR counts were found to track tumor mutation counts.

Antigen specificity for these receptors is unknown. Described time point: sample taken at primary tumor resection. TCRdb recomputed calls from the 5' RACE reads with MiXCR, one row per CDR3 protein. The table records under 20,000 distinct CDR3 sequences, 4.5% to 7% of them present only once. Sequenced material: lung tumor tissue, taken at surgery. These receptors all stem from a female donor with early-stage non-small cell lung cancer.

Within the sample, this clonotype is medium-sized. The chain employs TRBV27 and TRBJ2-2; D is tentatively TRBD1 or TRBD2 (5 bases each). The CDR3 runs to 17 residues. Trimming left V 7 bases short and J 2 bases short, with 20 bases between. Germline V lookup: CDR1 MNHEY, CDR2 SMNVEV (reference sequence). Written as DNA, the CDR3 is TGTGCCAGCACTCTAGGCCGGGACCAGGGCAACACCGGGGAGCTGTTTTTT. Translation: CASTLGRDQGNTGELFF.

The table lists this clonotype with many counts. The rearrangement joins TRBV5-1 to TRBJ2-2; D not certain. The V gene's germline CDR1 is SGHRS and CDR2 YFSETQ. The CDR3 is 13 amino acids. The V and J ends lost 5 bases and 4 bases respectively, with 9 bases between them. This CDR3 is CASSLVATGELFF. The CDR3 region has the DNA TGCGCCAGCAGTCTGGTAGCCACCGGGGAGCTGTTTTTT.

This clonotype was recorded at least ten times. The CDR3 coding sequence is TGTGCCAGCAGTCCTCCAAGCGGGAGATCAGATACGCAGTATTTT. This sequence encodes CASSPPSGRSDTQYF. The chain employs TRBV12-3 or TRBV12-4 and TRBJ2-3, with 8 bases matching TRBD2. The junction had 8 bases not matched to a gene; V was cut back by 5 bases and J by 4 bases. The CDR3 runs 15 residues.

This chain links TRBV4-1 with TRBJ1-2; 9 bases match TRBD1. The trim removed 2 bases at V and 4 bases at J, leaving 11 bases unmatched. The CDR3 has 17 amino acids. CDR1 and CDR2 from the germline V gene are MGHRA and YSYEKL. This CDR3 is CASSQLDRGRRIYGYTF. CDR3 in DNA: TGCGCCAGCAGCCAATTGGACAGGGGCCGTCGCATCTATGGCTACACCTTC.

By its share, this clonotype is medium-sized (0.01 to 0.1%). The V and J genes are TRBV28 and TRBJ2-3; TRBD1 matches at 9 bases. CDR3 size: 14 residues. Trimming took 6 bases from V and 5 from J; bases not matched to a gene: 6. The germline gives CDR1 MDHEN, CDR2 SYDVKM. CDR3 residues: CASSRDRVRDTQYF. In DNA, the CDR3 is TGTGCCAGCAGCAGGGACAGGGTGAGAGATACGCAGTATTTT.

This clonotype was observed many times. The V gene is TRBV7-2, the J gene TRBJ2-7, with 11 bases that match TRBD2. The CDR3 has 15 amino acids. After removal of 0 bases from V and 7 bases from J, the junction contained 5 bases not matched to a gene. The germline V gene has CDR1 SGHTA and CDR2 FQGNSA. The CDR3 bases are TGTGCCAGCAGCTTAGCCGGGACTAGCGGAGCGGAGCAGTACTTC. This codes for CASSLAGTSGAEQYF.

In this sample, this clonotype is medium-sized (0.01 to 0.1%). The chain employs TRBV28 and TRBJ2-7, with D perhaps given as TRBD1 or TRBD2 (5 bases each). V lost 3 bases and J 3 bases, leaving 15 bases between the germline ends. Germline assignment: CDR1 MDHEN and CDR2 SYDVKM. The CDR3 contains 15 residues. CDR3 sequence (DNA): TGTGCCAGCAGTTTTCTCTCTCAGGGAGTCTACGAGCAGTACTTC. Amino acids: CASSFLSQGVYEQYF.

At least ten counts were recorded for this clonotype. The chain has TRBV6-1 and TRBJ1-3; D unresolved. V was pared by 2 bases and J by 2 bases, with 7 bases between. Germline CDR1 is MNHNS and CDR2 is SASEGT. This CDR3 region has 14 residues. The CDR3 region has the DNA TGTGCCAGCAGTGAATCGACACCTGGAAACACCATATATTTT. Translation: CASSESTPGNTIYF.

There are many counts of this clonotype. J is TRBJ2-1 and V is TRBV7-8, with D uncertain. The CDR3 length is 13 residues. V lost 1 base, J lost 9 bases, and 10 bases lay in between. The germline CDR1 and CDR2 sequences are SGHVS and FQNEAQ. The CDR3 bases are TGTGCCAGCAGCTTAGTTCTGGGCTTTGAGCAGTTCTTC. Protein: CASSLVLGFEQFF.

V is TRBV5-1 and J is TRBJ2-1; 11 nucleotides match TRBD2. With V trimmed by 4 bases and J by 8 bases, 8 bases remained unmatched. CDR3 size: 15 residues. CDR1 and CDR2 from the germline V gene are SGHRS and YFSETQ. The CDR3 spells CASSIAGGPRHEQFF. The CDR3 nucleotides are TGCGCCAGCAGCATAGCGGGAGGGCCTAGGCATGAGCAGTTCTTC.

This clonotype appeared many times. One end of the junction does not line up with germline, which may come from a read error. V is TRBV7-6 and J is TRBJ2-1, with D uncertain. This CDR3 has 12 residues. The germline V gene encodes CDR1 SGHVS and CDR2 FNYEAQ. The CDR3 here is CASSLAWTSPIF. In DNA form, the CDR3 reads TGTGCCAGCAGCTTAGCCTGGACCTCTCCGATCTTC. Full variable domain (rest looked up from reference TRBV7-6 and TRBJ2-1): GAGVSQSPRYKVTKRGQDVALRCDPISGHVSLYWYRQALGQGPEFLTYFNYEAQQDKSGLPNDRFSAERPEGSISTLTIQRTEQRDSAMYRCASSLAWTSPIFGPGTRLTVL.

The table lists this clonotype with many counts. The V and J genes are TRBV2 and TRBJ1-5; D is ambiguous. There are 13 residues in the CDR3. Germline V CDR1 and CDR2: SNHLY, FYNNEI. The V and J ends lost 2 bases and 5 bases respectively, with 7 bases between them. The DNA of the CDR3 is TGTGCCAGCAGTGAATACTGGGATCAGCCCCAGCATTTT. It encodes CASSEYWDQPQHF.

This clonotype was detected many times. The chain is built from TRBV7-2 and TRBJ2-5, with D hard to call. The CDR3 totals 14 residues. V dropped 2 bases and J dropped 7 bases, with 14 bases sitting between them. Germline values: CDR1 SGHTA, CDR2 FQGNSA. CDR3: CASSLQHSLGTQYF. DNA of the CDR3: TGTGCCAGCAGCTTACAACATTCGCTGGGGACCCAGTACTTC.

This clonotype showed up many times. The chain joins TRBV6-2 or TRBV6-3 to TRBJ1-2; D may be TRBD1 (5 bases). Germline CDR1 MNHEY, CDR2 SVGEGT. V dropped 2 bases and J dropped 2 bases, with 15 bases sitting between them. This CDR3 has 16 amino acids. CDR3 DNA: TGTGCCAGCAGTTACCCGGGACGGGATAAGAACTATGGCTACACCTTC. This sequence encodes CASSYPGRDKNYGYTF.

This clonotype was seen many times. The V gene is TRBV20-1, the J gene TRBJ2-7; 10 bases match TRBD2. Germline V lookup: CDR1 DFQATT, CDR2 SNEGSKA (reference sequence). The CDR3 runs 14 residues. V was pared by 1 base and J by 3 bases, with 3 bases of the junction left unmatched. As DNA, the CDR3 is TGCAGTGCTAGAGGGGCTAGCGGGAGCTACGAGCAGTACTTC. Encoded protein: CSARGASGSYEQYF.

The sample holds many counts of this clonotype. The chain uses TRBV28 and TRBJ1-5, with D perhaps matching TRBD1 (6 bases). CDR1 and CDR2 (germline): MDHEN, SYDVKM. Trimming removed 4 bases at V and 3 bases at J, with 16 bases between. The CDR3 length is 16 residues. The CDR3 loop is CASSSTRGAHNQPQHF. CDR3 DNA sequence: TGTGCCAGCAGTTCGACCAGGGGTGCTCACAATCAGCCCCAGCATTTT.

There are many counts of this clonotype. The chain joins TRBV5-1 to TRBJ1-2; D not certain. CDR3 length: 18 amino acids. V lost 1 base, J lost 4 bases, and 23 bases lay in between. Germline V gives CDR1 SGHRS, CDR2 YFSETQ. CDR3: CASSLNSWSQAETYGYTF. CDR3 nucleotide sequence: TGCGCCAGCAGCTTGAATAGTTGGTCCCAGGCGGAAACCTATGGCTACACCTTC.

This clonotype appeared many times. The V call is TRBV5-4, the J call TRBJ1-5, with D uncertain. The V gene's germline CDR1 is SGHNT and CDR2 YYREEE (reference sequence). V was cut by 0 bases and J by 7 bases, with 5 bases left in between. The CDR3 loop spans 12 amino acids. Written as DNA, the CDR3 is TGTGCCAGCAGCTTGGAGGGCCAGCCCCAGCATTTT. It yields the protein CASSLEGQPQHF. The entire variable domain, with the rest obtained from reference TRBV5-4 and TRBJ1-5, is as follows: ETGVTQSPTHLIKTRGQQVTLRCSSQSGHNTVSWYQQALGQGPQFIFQYYREEENGRGNFPPRFSGLQFPNYSSELNVNALELDDSALYLCASSLEGQPQHFGDGTRLSIL.

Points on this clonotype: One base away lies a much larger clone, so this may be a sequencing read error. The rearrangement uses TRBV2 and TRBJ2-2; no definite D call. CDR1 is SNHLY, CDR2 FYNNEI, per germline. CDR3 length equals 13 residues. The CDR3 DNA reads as TGTACCAGCACCGAGAGTCAGCGAGGGGAGCTGTTTTTT. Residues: CTSTESQRGELFF.

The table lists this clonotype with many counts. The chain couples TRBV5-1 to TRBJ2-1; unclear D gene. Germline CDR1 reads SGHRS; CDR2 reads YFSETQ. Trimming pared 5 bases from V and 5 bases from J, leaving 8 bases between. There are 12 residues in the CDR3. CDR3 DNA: TGCGCCAGCAGTCGTACGGACAATGAGCAGTTCTTC. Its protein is CASSRTDNEQFF.

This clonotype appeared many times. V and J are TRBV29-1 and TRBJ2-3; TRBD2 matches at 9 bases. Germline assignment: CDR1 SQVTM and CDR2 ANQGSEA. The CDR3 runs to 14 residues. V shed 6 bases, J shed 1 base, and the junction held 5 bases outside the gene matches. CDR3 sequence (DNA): TGCAGCGTAAGGCTAGCGGGACGCACAGATACGCAGTATTTT. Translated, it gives CSVRLAGRTDTQYF.